This TCR beta chain was observed in a study of T cells in localized non-small cell lung cancer. Study results and limitations: Higher T cell density in the blood was associated with longer overall survival, whereas higher adjacent-lung clonality associated with shorter survival. Adjacent lung had a median around 60 of the 100 largest tumor clones. Uninvolved adjacent lung, not tumor, had the highest T cell clonality.

Trimming stripped 2 bases from V and 5 bases from J, with 22 bases between. The germline V gene encodes CDR1 MNHGY and CDR2 SAAAGT. The CDR3 length is 18 residues. The table came from immunoSEQ multiplex PCR; TCRdb's copy has only in-frame clones and leaves some out. The sample yields 2,400 or so clones, less than 35% seen once. This clone appeared a few times. Antigen unknown. This TCR came from a man aged 18-55 years with stage I lung adenocarcinoma. The chain links TRBV6-8 to TRBJ2-1, with a possible D match to TRBD1 (5 bases). The input for sequencing was lung tumor tissue, taken before any cancer treatment. The CDR3 nucleotides read TGTGCCAGCAGTTACCCTCAACTGGGGCCCGCGGTAAACAATGAGCAGTTCTTC. This encodes CASSYPQLGPAVNNEQFF.